This T cell receptor beta chain was captured in a study of shared clonotypes between healthy human individuals. This clone was counted once. The repertoire was sequenced with immunoSEQ multiplex PCR; TCRdb's copy has only in-frame clones and lacks some. Of 980,000 or so clones in the sample, over 60% are singletons; the top ten hold over 1.3%. The germline V and J ends were trimmed by 2 bases and 1 base, with 8 bases remaining between them. Germline CDR1 reads SGHVS; CDR2 reads FQNEAQ. This CDR3 is built from 14 residues. The TCR originated in a man between 18 and 29 years old in good health. Sequencing used memory CD4+ T cells sorted from blood. Subset noted: CD45RA-negative fraction. The rearrangement uses TRBV7-8 and TRBJ1-1; D gene uncertain. CDR3 nucleotides: TGTGCCAGCAGCTTAAATTCGGGGAACACTGAAGCTTTCTTT. It yields the protein CASSLNSGNTEAFF.